There are a few counts of the clone carrying this T cell receptor (beta chain). Its cognate antigen is unknown. This sample stems from a study of naive and memory T cell subsets. Cells stained for CD3, CD4, CD8, CD45RA, CD27 and viability were sorted into four CD45RA/CD27 subsets. The beta constant-region primer was an equimolar mix of two oligonucleotides covering TRBC1 and TRBC2. Nested alpha and beta constant-region primers with the SP2 primer drove four PCR rounds on ligated cDNA. TCRdb reprocessed the UMI-ligation and nested PCR reads via MiXCR and lists one record per CDR3 protein. The sample holds some 110,000 distinct CDR3 sequences, roughly 36% seen once. General study points: Over 90% of naive TCR sequences appeared only once after error correction, unlike memory subsets.

This CDR3 is 17 amino acids long. CDR1 and CDR2 (germline): DFQATT, SNEGSKA (reference sequence). Trimming stripped 2 bases from V and 1 base from J, with 18 bases between. The clonotype originates from a human donor in good health. This chain links TRBV20-1 with TRBJ1-5, with D perhaps TRBD1 (6 bases). The sample comprised central memory CD4+ T cells from blood. CDR3 sequence: CSARPPGGAASNQPQHF. The CDR3 DNA is TGCAGTGCTAGACCGCCCGGGGGGGCGGCAAGCAATCAGCCCCAGCATTTT.